The rows below give T cell receptor beta chains drawn from one sample of a study of T cells in Graves' hyperthyroidism and ophthalmopathy. From the multiplex PCR reads, TCRdb called clonotypes with MiXCR, one entry per CDR3 protein. The sample gives roughly 840,000 distinct CDR3 sequences, over 35% of which show up once; 8.9% is in the top ten. The material sequenced was blood. All receptors derive from a man between 18 and 35 years old with Graves' hyperthyroidism. Both conserved end residues are part of each CDR3. A D gene is named only where the DNA matches it firmly. Clone size is shown for a subset of rows, as once, few, many or a class of expanded clone.

j_gene,d_gene,abundance,v_gene,len,CDR3nt,CDR3aa
TRBJ1-4,.,.,TRBV19,14,TGTGCCAGTGGTATGTGGACAACTAATGAAAAACTGTTTTTT,CASGMWTTNEKLFF
TRBJ1-4,TRBD1,few,TRBV20-1,13,TGCAGTGGGGAGGACAGGGTTAATGAAAAACTGTTTTTT,CSGEDRVNEKLFF
TRBJ2-2,.,.,TRBV29-1,14,TGCAGCGTATCTAATTCGGGGAACACCGGGGAGCTGTTTTTT,CSVSNSGNTGELFF
TRBJ1-2,.,.,TRBV9,15,TGTGCCAGCAGCCCGCGGACATTGGGGTGGAATGGCTACACCTTC,CASSPRTLGWNGYTF
TRBJ2-3,.,.,TRBV10-3,14,TGTGCCATCAGCGGGACTCCGGACGCAGATACGCAGTATTTT,CAISGTPDADTQYF
TRBJ2-5,TRBD2,many,TRBV5-1,15,TGTGCCAGCAGCTTAGGGGCTAGCGGGCAGGAGACCCAGTACTTC,CASSLGASGQETQYF
TRBJ2-7,TRBD1,.,TRBV14,15,TGTGCCAGCAGCCAGTTACCGGGACAGCTCTACGAGCAGTACTTC,CASSQLPGQLYEQYF
TRBJ1-5,TRBD1,.,TRBV12-3/TRBV12-4,15,TGTGCCAGCAGTTTCGGGACAGGGCCTCGGCAGCCCCAGCATTTT,CASSFGTGPRQPQHF
TRBJ2-7,TRBD1,.,TRBV6-6,15,TGTGCCAGCACCCTCGAGGGGGCAGGGTCCTACGAGCAGTACTTC,CASTLEGAGSYEQYF
TRBJ2-5,.,many,TRBV20-1,12,TGCAGTGCCTCGGGGATTCGGGAGACCCAGTACTTC,CSASGIRETQYF
TRBJ2-7,.,few,TRBV4-1,13,TGCGCCAGCAGCCAAACTCAGGGGCTCGAGCAGTACTTC,CASSQTQGLEQYF
TRBJ1-5,TRBD1,.,TRBV29-1,14,TGCAGCGTTGTGTGGACAGGTAGCAATCAGCCCCAGCATTTT,CSVVWTGSNQPQHF
TRBJ1-4,.,.,TRBV7-2,13,TGTGCCAGCAGCTATGGGTGGGCTGAAAAACTGTTTTTT,CASSYGWAEKLFF
TRBJ2-7,.,few,TRBV12-3/TRBV12-4,14,TGTGCCAGCAGTTTAGAACGGGTCTCCTACGAGCAGTACTTC,CASSLERVSYEQYF
TRBJ2-6,.,many,TRBV29-1,16,TGCAGCGTTGAAGATCTGAACAGCTCTGGGGCCAACGTCCTGACTTTC,CSVEDLNSSGANVLTF
TRBJ2-5,TRBD1,.,TRBV7-9,14,TGTGCCAGCAGCTTGGACAGGGGGGAAGAGACCCAGTACTTC,CASSLDRGEETQYF
TRBJ2-2,TRBD2,many,TRBV2,17,TGTGCCAGCAGTCATACTAGCGGGAGGGTTGACACCGGGGAGCTGTTTTTT,CASSHTSGRVDTGELFF
TRBJ1-1,TRBD1,.,TRBV9,16,TGTGCCAGCAGCCCCAGGACAGGGAGAACTTACACTGAAGCTTTCTTT,CASSPRTGRTYTEAFF
TRBJ2-5,.,many,TRBV15,16,TGTGCCACCAGCAGACTCGGATGGGAGATCCAAGAGACCCAGTACTTC,CATSRLGWEIQETQYF
TRBJ1-4,.,.,TRBV6-5,16,TGTGCCAGCAGTTACCACAACCCGGGCGGAAAGGCAAAACTGTTTTTT,CASSYHNPGGKAKLFF
TRBJ2-7,.,.,TRBV20-1,17,TGCAGTGCTAGAGACCTCTTGGGTACGGACCTCGCCTACGAGCAGTACTTC,CSARDLLGTDLAYEQYF
TRBJ1-1,.,few,TRBV25-1,12,TGTGCCAGTTACGAAGGGAACACTGAAGCTTTCTTT,CASYEGNTEAFF
TRBJ2-2,.,.,TRBV19,14,TGTGCCAGCTCTCCTTCCGGGGACACCGGGGAGCTGTTTTTT,CASSPSGDTGELFF
TRBJ1-2,TRBD1,.,TRBV7-6,14,TGTGCCAGCAGCCTGACAGGGGGGACCTATGGCTACACCTTC,CASSLTGGTYGYTF
TRBJ2-5,TRBD2,.,TRBV2,16,TGTGCCAGCAGCTCTGGTACGGGACTAGTAAGGGAGACCCAGTACTTC,CASSSGTGLVRETQYF
TRBJ2-7,.,.,TRBV19,13,TGTGCCAGTAGTATCTCGGACTCCTACGAGCAGTACTTC,CASSISDSYEQYF
TRBJ1-1,.,many,TRBV15,16,TGTGCCACCAGCAGAGTTCGTAGCCAGGGTGACTCGGAAGCTTTCTTT,CATSRVRSQGDSEAFF
TRBJ1-3,TRBD1,many,TRBV6-6,11,TGTGCCAGCAGTTATGACAGGGCCATATATTTT,CASSYDRAIYF
TRBJ2-7,.,.,TRBV29-1,13,TGCAGCTTGGTCGGTGACAGGTCCTACGAGCAGTACTTC,CSLVGDRSYEQYF
TRBJ1-3,TRBD1,once,TRBV6-1,17,TGTGCCAGCAGTAGCGCCGGGACAGGGGGCGCTTGGAACACCATATATTTT,CASSSAGTGGAWNTIYF
TRBJ1-6,TRBD1,.,TRBV2,13,TGTGCCAGCAGACAGGGGAGAAATTCACCCCTCCACTTT,CASRQGRNSPLHF
TRBJ2-7,.,few,TRBV6-5,13,TGTGCCAGCAGACCACAGGGAACGGACGAGCAGTACTTC,CASRPQGTDEQYF
TRBJ2-7,.,.,TRBV12-3/TRBV12-4,14,TGTGCCAGCAGTTTAGGCGGGATCGCCTACGAGCAGTACTTC,CASSLGGIAYEQYF
TRBJ2-2,.,.,TRBV6-6,13,TGTGCCAGCAAAAGTGGCAGCACCGGGGAGCTGTTTTTT,CASKSGSTGELFF
TRBJ2-7,TRBD1,.,TRBV13,16,TGTGCCAGCAGCTTATTCGGGACAGGGACTCCCTACGAGCAGTACTTC,CASSLFGTGTPYEQYF
TRBJ1-2,.,.,TRBV5-1,14,TGTGCCAGCAGCCGGGTCCAGGGAGTCTATGGCTACACCTTC,CASSRVQGVYGYTF
TRBJ2-6,.,many,TRBV7-8,15,TGTGCCAGCAGCCCTAATAACCCTGGGGCCAACGTCCTGACTTTC,CASSPNNPGANVLTF
TRBJ1-1,.,.,TRBV29-1,13,TGCAGCGTACCGATGGGGGCTCTAACTGAAGCTTTCTTT,CSVPMGALTEAFF
TRBJ2-7,.,.,TRBV19,16,TGTGCCAGTAGTATTTTCGGAGGACCGTCGCTTAACGAGCAGTACTTC,CASSIFGGPSLNEQYF
TRBJ2-7,.,.,TRBV5-1,13,TGCGCCAGCAGCTTCGGGACAATTTACGAGCAGTACTTC,CASSFGTIYEQYF
TRBJ1-1,TRBD1,few,TRBV20-1,14,TGCAGTGCTAAGCCCGGGACAGTGGGCACTGAAGCTTTCTTT,CSAKPGTVGTEAFF
TRBJ2-1,.,.,TRBV9,10,TGTGCCAGCAGCGGAGATGAGCAGTTCTTC,CASSGDEQFF
TRBJ1-2,.,.,TRBV15,14,TGTGTCACCGGCGTCAGGGAGTGGGGCTATGGCTACACCTTC,CVTGVREWGYGYTF
TRBJ2-5,.,.,TRBV6-6,14,TGTGCCAGCAGTCCCGGGACCCTAGATGAGACCCAGTACTTC,CASSPGTLDETQYF
TRBJ2-2,TRBD1,.,TRBV19,15,TGTGCCAGTGCCCCAGGACAGGGTAACACCGGGGAGCTGTTTTTT,CASAPGQGNTGELFF
TRBJ2-5,TRBD2,.,TRBV29-1,13,TGCAGCTTGAGCGGGGGGCGGTGGGAGACCCAGTACTTC,CSLSGGRWETQYF
TRBJ1-6,.,once,TRBV15,15,TGTGCCACCAGCAGCGAAGGGGCGCGGAATTCACCCCTCCACTTT,CATSSEGARNSPLHF
TRBJ2-5,.,.,TRBV7-9,13,TGTGCCAGCAAAGCTGAATTTGAAGAGACCCAGTACTTC,CASKAEFEETQYF